The sequence of this T cell receptor (beta chain) was determined in a study of shared clonotypes between healthy human individuals. As concerns this clone: Antigen specificity is unknown.

In the source study's methods: Filtering differed, since immunoSEQ gave only junction sequences and no quality scores. TCRdb's copy holds only in-frame clones and misses some; the assay was immunoSEQ multiplex PCR. The DNA was the basis for D and trimming; V, J and clone size are from that table. This sample has about 470,000 clones, with more than 75% found just once. Overall study findings and caveats: How much donors shared clonotypes was expected to be affected by sequencing depth.

Sequencing was performed on PBMCs. The TCR sequence derives from a woman between 35 and 50 years old in good health. Some clones in this sample may be carry-over from other donors' samples.

This chain's CDR3 is CASSERLAGPSSSYEQYF. DNA of the CDR3: TGTGCCAGCAGTGAACGTCTAGCGGGTCCTTCAAGCTCCTACGAGCAGTACTTC. The chain employs TRBV6-1 and TRBJ2-7; TRBD2 agrees at 8 bases. CDR3 length: 18 residues. Germline trimming cut 2 bases from V and 0 bases from J; bases unmatched to any gene: 12. Looked up from germline, CDR1 is MNHNS and CDR2 is SASEGT.